These T cell receptor beta chains were read from a single sample in a study of blood T cell repertoires in COVID-19. Using immunoSEQ multiplex PCR, the repertoire was profiled, and TCRdb retains in-frame clones only, with some absent. The table lists about 290,000 clones, about 89% of them singletons, with 1.7% in the top ten. Sequences were obtained from PBMCs or T cells enriched from blood (not recorded which). The source of these receptors is a woman between 40 and 50 years old who had recovered from COVID-19. The CDR3 runs from the conserved cysteine through the conserved F or W. The order of the fields is clone size, D gene, J gene, V gene, CDR3 DNA, CDR3 protein. The D gene is left open where the match is weak. For some rows the clone size is stated as once, few or many, or as a class when expanded; others skip it.

abundance: .
d_gene: .
j_gene: TRBJ2-1
v_gene: TRBV11-3
CDR3nt: TGTGCCAGCAGCTTAGGCGGGTACAATGAGCAGTTCTTC
CDR3aa: CASSLGGYNEQFF

abundance: .
d_gene: .
j_gene: TRBJ1-2
v_gene: TRBV4-1
CDR3nt: TGCGCCAGCAGCCAAGATAGAACCTTCTCGTATGGCTACACCTTC
CDR3aa: CASSQDRTFSYGYTF

abundance: .
d_gene: .
j_gene: TRBJ1-1
v_gene: TRBV3-1/TRBV3-2
CDR3nt: TGTGCCAGCAGCCTCGGGGTCCAGAACACTGAAGCTTTCTTT
CDR3aa: CASSLGVQNTEAFF

abundance: .
d_gene: .
j_gene: TRBJ1-4
v_gene: TRBV18
CDR3nt: TGTGCCAGCTCACTTTCCTCAGCAACTAATGAAAAACTGTTTTTT
CDR3aa: CASSLSSATNEKLFF

abundance: .
d_gene: .
j_gene: TRBJ1-1
v_gene: TRBV2
CDR3nt: TGTGCCAGCCGGGCGGGAGCAGGGGCGAACACTGAAGCTTTCTTT
CDR3aa: CASRAGAGANTEAFF

abundance: once
d_gene: TRBD2
j_gene: TRBJ2-1
v_gene: TRBV10-3
CDR3nt: TGTGCCATCAGCCAACTAGCGGGGATCTACAATGAGCAGTTCTTC
CDR3aa: CAISQLAGIYNEQFF

abundance: once
d_gene: .
j_gene: TRBJ2-4
v_gene: TRBV30
CDR3nt: TGTGCCTGGGGGGTCCAGGGTAACATTCAGTACTTC
CDR3aa: CAWGVQGNIQYF

abundance: .
d_gene: TRBD1
j_gene: TRBJ2-7
v_gene: TRBV30
CDR3nt: TGTGCCTGGAGTGCTGGGACAGGGGGCGCCTACGAGCAGTACTTC
CDR3aa: CAWSAGTGGAYEQYF

abundance: .
d_gene: TRBD2
j_gene: TRBJ2-5
v_gene: TRBV5-4
CDR3nt: TGTGCCAGCAGCCCAGGGACTAGCGGGGTAGAGACCCAGTACTTC
CDR3aa: CASSPGTSGVETQYF

abundance: .
d_gene: .
j_gene: TRBJ1-1
v_gene: TRBV4-1
CDR3nt: TGCGCCAGCAGCCAAGATAGGGGGACTGAAGCTTTCTTT
CDR3aa: CASSQDRGTEAFF

abundance: .
d_gene: TRBD1
j_gene: TRBJ1-2
v_gene: TRBV27
CDR3nt: TGTGCCAGCAGTTTGCGACAGGGGGCGGGTGGCTACACCTTC
CDR3aa: CASSLRQGAGGYTF

abundance: few
d_gene: TRBD1
j_gene: TRBJ2-2
v_gene: TRBV5-1
CDR3nt: TGCGCCAGCAGACGAAGCCAGGGGGCGAGAAATACCGGGGAGCTGTTTTTT
CDR3aa: CASRRSQGARNTGELFF

abundance: .
d_gene: .
j_gene: TRBJ1-2
v_gene: TRBV9
CDR3nt: TGTGCCAGCAGCGCATCCGGGAGCGGTGGCTACACCTTC
CDR3aa: CASSASGSGGYTF

abundance: .
d_gene: TRBD2
j_gene: TRBJ2-1
v_gene: TRBV11-2
CDR3nt: TGTGCCAGCCGGCCGCTAGGGGAGGGCAATGAGCAGTTCTTC
CDR3aa: CASRPLGEGNEQFF

abundance: once
d_gene: TRBD1
j_gene: TRBJ2-1
v_gene: TRBV5-1
CDR3nt: TGCGCCAGCAGCTTCGGACAGGGGGCTAAGCAGTTCTTC
CDR3aa: CASSFGQGAKQFF

abundance: .
d_gene: .
j_gene: TRBJ1-3
v_gene: TRBV19
CDR3nt: TGTGCCAGTAGTATATCCACGGGACTTTCAGGAAACACCATATATTTT
CDR3aa: CASSISTGLSGNTIYF

abundance: .
d_gene: TRBD2
j_gene: TRBJ2-2
v_gene: TRBV4-1
CDR3nt: TGCGCCAGCAAACAGCGGGGGGACACCGGGGAGCTGTTTTTT
CDR3aa: CASKQRGDTGELFF

abundance: .
d_gene: TRBD1
j_gene: TRBJ1-6
v_gene: TRBV9
CDR3nt: TGTGCCAGCAGCAACGACAGGGGACTATCACCCCTCCACTTT
CDR3aa: CASSNDRGLSPLHF

abundance: .
d_gene: TRBD1
j_gene: TRBJ1-5
v_gene: TRBV5-4
CDR3nt: TGTGCCAGCAGCCCAGGGGGCTCCAATCAGCCCCAGCATTTT
CDR3aa: CASSPGGSNQPQHF

abundance: .
d_gene: TRBD1
j_gene: TRBJ1-1
v_gene: TRBV29-1
CDR3nt: TGCAGCGTGAAGGGACAGGGGGTAAGAAACACTGAAGCTTTCTTT
CDR3aa: CSVKGQGVRNTEAFF

abundance: few
d_gene: TRBD2
j_gene: TRBJ2-7
v_gene: TRBV10-3
CDR3nt: TGTGCCATCAGTGACCCCCGTGGGAGCGGGAGGCAAAATAACGAGCAGTACTTC
CDR3aa: CAISDPRGSGRQNNEQYF

abundance: once
d_gene: TRBD2
j_gene: TRBJ2-5
v_gene: TRBV19
CDR3nt: TGTGCCAGTAGTATCCTAGCGGGGGCCTCTCGGGAGACCCAGTACTTC
CDR3aa: CASSILAGASRETQYF

abundance: .
d_gene: .
j_gene: TRBJ2-1
v_gene: TRBV7-9
CDR3nt: TGTGCCAGCAGCTTAGTCTCGCACAGACCCAATGAGCAGTTCTTC
CDR3aa: CASSLVSHRPNEQFF

abundance: .
d_gene: .
j_gene: TRBJ1-1
v_gene: TRBV7-6
CDR3nt: TGTGCCAGCAGCTTACAAGGGAGGATGAACACTGAAGCTTTCTTT
CDR3aa: CASSLQGRMNTEAFF

abundance: .
d_gene: TRBD1
j_gene: TRBJ1-2
v_gene: TRBV3-1/TRBV3-2
CDR3nt: TGTGCCAGCAGCATTAGACAGGGGGCGAGAGGCTACACCTTC
CDR3aa: CASSIRQGARGYTF

abundance: .
d_gene: .
j_gene: TRBJ2-7
v_gene: TRBV19
CDR3nt: TGTGCCAGTAGTAGATGGCAGACGGGCTACGAGCAGTACTTC
CDR3aa: CASSRWQTGYEQYF

abundance: .
d_gene: .
j_gene: TRBJ1-1
v_gene: TRBV7-8
CDR3nt: TGTGCCAGCAGCTTGTCCGGGACACTGAACACTGAAGCTTTCTTT
CDR3aa: CASSLSGTLNTEAFF

abundance: .
d_gene: TRBD2
j_gene: TRBJ2-1
v_gene: TRBV2
CDR3nt: TGTGCCAGCAGAGAGAGGGTGCTAGCGGGAGATGAGCAGTTCTTC
CDR3aa: CASRERVLAGDEQFF

abundance: .
d_gene: .
j_gene: TRBJ2-7
v_gene: TRBV27
CDR3nt: TGTGCCAGCAATACAGTGGGCAGGGGTATGCACGAGCAGTACTTC
CDR3aa: CASNTVGRGMHEQYF

abundance: .
d_gene: TRBD1
j_gene: TRBJ2-2
v_gene: TRBV2
CDR3nt: TGTGCCAGCAGGAGGACAGGAGCCTTAGAAGGGGAGCTGTTTTTT
CDR3aa: CASRRTGALEGELFF

abundance: .
d_gene: .
j_gene: TRBJ1-5
v_gene: TRBV15
CDR3nt: TGTGCCACCAGCGAGGCGCCGCCCCAGCATTTT
CDR3aa: CATSEAPPQHF

abundance: .
d_gene: .
j_gene: TRBJ1-1
v_gene: TRBV5-1
CDR3nt: TGCGCCAGCCGTAGCAGGGTAAACACTGAAGCTTTCTTT
CDR3aa: CASRSRVNTEAFF

abundance: .
d_gene: .
j_gene: TRBJ1-1
v_gene: TRBV19
CDR3nt: TGTGCCAGTAGTACTGGTACAGGGTACCACACTGAAGCTTTCTTT
CDR3aa: CASSTGTGYHTEAFF

abundance: .
d_gene: TRBD1
j_gene: TRBJ1-2
v_gene: TRBV30
CDR3nt: TGTGCCGGAGGGCGGGACAGGGGGAACTATGGCTACACCTTC
CDR3aa: CAGGRDRGNYGYTF

abundance: .
d_gene: TRBD1
j_gene: TRBJ1-6
v_gene: TRBV19
CDR3nt: TGTGCCAGTAGCAACCGACAGGGAGTCCATTCGGATTCACCCCTCCACTTT
CDR3aa: CASSNRQGVHSDSPLHF

abundance: .
d_gene: .
j_gene: TRBJ2-5
v_gene: TRBV7-2
CDR3nt: TGTGCCAGCAGCTTACCGACACCACAAGAGACCCAGTACTTC
CDR3aa: CASSLPTPQETQYF

abundance: .
d_gene: .
j_gene: TRBJ2-1
v_gene: TRBV5-1
CDR3nt: TGCGCCAGCAGCTTGGACTCACCCAACAATGAGCAGTTCTTC
CDR3aa: CASSLDSPNNEQFF

abundance: .
d_gene: .
j_gene: TRBJ1-6
v_gene: TRBV27
CDR3nt: TGTGCCAGCAGTTTACTTGCCAGGGATAATTCACCCCTCCACTTT
CDR3aa: CASSLLARDNSPLHF

abundance: .
d_gene: .
j_gene: TRBJ1-1
v_gene: TRBV5-1
CDR3nt: TGCGCCAGCAGTGCGGGGAGGGCGAACACTGAAGCTTTCTTT
CDR3aa: CASSAGRANTEAFF

abundance: .
d_gene: TRBD1
j_gene: TRBJ1-2
v_gene: TRBV5-1
CDR3nt: TGCGCCAGCAGCTACCCGGGACAGGGTAATATTTATGGCTACACCTTC
CDR3aa: CASSYPGQGNIYGYTF

abundance: .
d_gene: .
j_gene: TRBJ1-1
v_gene: TRBV21-1
CDR3nt: TGTGCCAGCAGCAAAGAGGAGGGCCGTCTGAACACTGAAGCTTTCTTT
CDR3aa: CASSKEEGRLNTEAFF

abundance: .
d_gene: TRBD2
j_gene: TRBJ2-1
v_gene: TRBV5-1
CDR3nt: TGCGCCAGCAGCCCCACCCTGGTAGCGGGAGGAATAGGGAATGAGCAGTTCTTC
CDR3aa: CASSPTLVAGGIGNEQFF

abundance: .
d_gene: .
j_gene: TRBJ1-2
v_gene: TRBV4-1
CDR3nt: TGCGCCAGCAGAGAAGGGGGAGGGTCGTATGGCTACACCTTC
CDR3aa: CASREGGGSYGYTF

abundance: .
d_gene: .
j_gene: TRBJ2-7
v_gene: TRBV11-2
CDR3nt: TGTGCCAGCAGCTTAGATCGGGGTCCCGAGCAGTACTTC
CDR3aa: CASSLDRGPEQYF

abundance: .
d_gene: TRBD2
j_gene: TRBJ2-7
v_gene: TRBV7-2
CDR3nt: TGTGCCAGCAGCTTACGGTCTGGGACTAGCGGGAGGTCCTACGAGCAGTACTTC
CDR3aa: CASSLRSGTSGRSYEQYF

abundance: .
d_gene: TRBD1
j_gene: TRBJ1-4
v_gene: TRBV5-4
CDR3nt: TGTGCCAGCAGCTTCGCGGACAGGGGGCGCGAAAAACTGTTTTTT
CDR3aa: CASSFADRGREKLFF

abundance: .
d_gene: .
j_gene: TRBJ1-5
v_gene: TRBV2
CDR3nt: TGTGCCAGCAGTGATTCGCGGGGCAATCAGCCCCAGCATTTT
CDR3aa: CASSDSRGNQPQHF

abundance: .
d_gene: TRBD1
j_gene: TRBJ1-1
v_gene: TRBV5-1
CDR3nt: TGCGCCAGCAGCCCGGACAGGATGAACACTGAAGCTTTCTTT
CDR3aa: CASSPDRMNTEAFF